Below, 4 T cell receptor beta chains from the same sample are listed, as sequenced in a study of T cells in narcolepsy. Data came from immunoSEQ multiplex PCR; TCRdb stores just in-frame clones and leaves some out. The sample comprises tens of thousands of clones, roughly nine tenths of which are singletons, and around 0.86% rests with the top ten. The sequencing sample was made of CD45RA- memory CD4+ T cells from PBMCs. The receptor source for this set is a human donor with narcolepsy.

The chain carries TRBV4-1 and TRBJ2-5; weak D call: TRBD1 (6 bases). Between the trimmed V and J ends, which lost 2 bases and 4 bases, there was a span of 14 bases. The CDR3 consists of 15 residues. CDR1 MGHRA and CDR2 YSYEKL come from the germline V gene. CDR3: CASSQRAGARETQYF. CDR3 nucleotides: TGCGCCAGCAGCCAAAGGGCAGGGGCAAGAGAGACCCAGTACTTC.

This rearrangement joins TRBV7-9 to TRBJ1-4; maybe TRBD1 (5 bases). Trimming shortened V by 3 bases and J by 7 bases, and 18 bases separated the two germline ends. The CDR3 is 16 residues long. In germline, CDR1 is SEHNR, CDR2 FQNEAQ (reference sequence). CDR3 residues: CASSLRSGQGGEKLFF. CDR3 coding DNA: TGTGCCAGCAGCTTGAGGTCCGGGCAGGGTGGTGAAAAACTGTTTTTT.

CDR3 nucleotides: TGTGCCAGCAGCTTTAGCGGAGGCACAGATACGCAGTATTTT. Translated, it gives CASSFSGGTDTQYF. V and J are TRBV7-2 and TRBJ2-3; tentatively, D is TRBD2 (6 bases). V gave up 3 bases and J gave up 1 base, with 8 bases separating them. There are 14 residues in the CDR3. Germline assignment: CDR1 SGHTA and CDR2 FQGNSA.

The chain combines TRBV5-1 with TRBJ2-7, with unresolved D. The CDR3 is made up of 14 amino acids. Looked up from germline, CDR1 is SGHRS and CDR2 is YFSETQ. V was cut by 2 bases and J by 0 bases, with 9 bases left in between. In nucleotides, the CDR3 is TGCGCCAGCAGCTTTGGTCCCAGCTCCTACGAGCAGTACTTC. This translates into CASSFGPSSYEQYF.